Following are 22 T cell receptor beta chains from one sample sequenced in a study of blood T cell repertoires in COVID-19. The repertoire was sequenced with immunoSEQ multiplex PCR; TCRdb's copy has only in-frame clones and lacks some. Among 15,000 to 20,000 clones, approximately 88% were seen once, and the ten largest hold 30% to 35%. Sequencing used peripheral blood. All receptors come from a woman older than 75 with COVID-19, enrolled during active disease.

This chain links TRBV7-6 with TRBJ1-3; 7 nucleotides line up with TRBD1. The CDR3 totals 17 residues. V gave up 1 base and J gave up 0 bases; unmatched junction bases: 6. Germline V gives CDR1 SGHVS, CDR2 FNYEAQ. CDR3 DNA sequence: TGTGCCAGCAGCTTAGGGGCACAGGGGTCCTCTGGAAACACCATATATTTT. It translates to CASSLGAQGSSGNTIYF.

CDR3 region: CAISDQETQYF. The CDR3 DNA reads as TGTGCCATCAGCGACCAAGAGACCCAGTACTTC. This rearrangement joins TRBV10-3 to TRBJ2-5; D is undetermined. The CDR3 extends over 11 amino acids. The germline V gene has CDR1 ENHRY and CDR2 SYGVKD. Trimming cost V 6 bases and J 0 bases, with 2 bases left between them.

The V gene is TRBV15, the J gene TRBJ1-4, with a possible D match to TRBD1 (6 bases). CDR1 is LNHNV, CDR2 YYDKDF, per germline (reference sequence). This CDR3 comprises 15 residues. V dropped 0 bases and J dropped 4 bases, with 9 bases sitting between them. In DNA form, the CDR3 reads TGTGCCACCAGCAGAGATGGGGGCCTTAATGAAAAACTGTTTTTT. Amino acid sequence: CATSRDGGLNEKLFF. The whole variable domain, filled in from reference TRBV15 and TRBJ1-4, reads DAMVIQNPRYQVTQFGKPVTLSCSQTLNHNVMYWYQQKSSQAPKLLFHYYDKDFNNEADTPDNFQSRRPNTSFCFLDIRSPGLGDTAMYLCATSRDGGLNEKLFFGSGTQLSVL.

This chain links TRBV9 with TRBJ2-3, with D possibly matching TRBD1 (5 bases). The CDR3 length is 16 residues. Germline CDR1 SGDLS, CDR2 YYNGEE. The V gene lost 0 bases and the J gene lost 0 bases, with 11 bases spanning the gap. This chain's CDR3 is CASSVGGYPSTDTQYF. The DNA for the CDR3 is TGTGCCAGCAGCGTAGGGGGCTACCCTAGCACAGATACGCAGTATTTT.

This rearrangement joins TRBV24-1 to TRBJ1-4, with 9 bases identical to TRBD1. The CDR3 length is 14 residues. The V and J ends lost 7 bases and 7 bases, in that order; junction bases with no gene match: 6. The germline V gene encodes CDR1 KGHDR and CDR2 SFDVKD. The CDR3 DNA is TGTGCCACCAGCCCGACAGGGGGGGGTGAAAAACTGTTTTTT. Its translation is CATSPTGGGEKLFF.

This clone was detected only once. The chain links TRBV19 to TRBJ1-5, with 7 bases lining up with TRBD1. V gave up 3 bases and J gave up 5 bases; unmatched junction bases: 4. This CDR3 region has 14 residues. Germline V lookup: CDR1 LNHDA, CDR2 SQIVND (reference sequence). In nucleotides, the CDR3 is TGTGCCAGTAGTATCGAGGGACAGCATCAGCCCCAGCATTTT. Its translation: CASSIEGQHQPQHF.

This chain uses TRBV9 with TRBJ2-1, with TRBD2 matching 7 bases. The CDR3 length is 15 residues. Germline V lookup: CDR1 SGDLS, CDR2 YYNGEE. The trim removed 2 bases at V and 7 bases at J, leaving 9 bases unmatched. The DNA for the CDR3 is TGTGCCAGCAGCGTGTCCAGCGGGGTTTTAAATGAGCAGTTCTTC. As protein: CASSVSSGVLNEQFF. Looking up the rest from reference TRBV9 and TRBJ2-1 gives the full variable domain: DSGVTQTPKHLITATGQRVTLRCSPRSGDLSVYWYQQSLDQGLQFLIQYYNGEERAKGNILERFSAQQFPDLHSELNLSSLELGDSALYFCASSVSSGVLNEQFFGPGTRLTVL.

This clone has a single count. The chain links TRBV5-1 to TRBJ2-7, with a possible D match to TRBD1 (5 bases). The CDR3 is made up of 13 amino acids. V lost 0 bases and J 12 bases, leaving 16 bases between the germline ends. Germline V gives CDR1 SGHRS, CDR2 YFSETQ. The CDR3 is CASSLGQMERPYF. The CDR3 DNA is TGCGCCAGCAGCTTGGGACAGATGGAACGACCGTACTTC.

This chain links TRBV11-2 with TRBJ2-3; 9 nucleotides align to TRBD2. CDR1 and CDR2 from the germline V gene are SGHAT and FQNNGV. Losses at the gene ends were 6 bases for V and 4 bases for J; bases not matched to a gene: 11. The CDR3 extends over 16 amino acids. The CDR3 loop is CASSFRGGGAPDTQYF. Written as DNA, the CDR3 is TGTGCCAGCAGTTTCAGGGGCGGGGGGGCCCCAGATACGCAGTATTTT. Complete variable domain (other parts from reference TRBV11-2 and TRBJ2-3): EAGVAQSPRYKIIEKRQSVAFWCNPISGHATLYWYQQILGQGPKLLIQFQNNGVVDDSQLPKDRFSAERLKGVDSTLKIQPAKLEDSAVYLCASSFRGGGAPDTQYFGPGTRLTVL.

The J gene is TRBJ2-3, the V gene TRBV4-2, with 13 bases lining up with TRBD2. Trimming took 3 bases from V and 7 from J; bases not matched to a gene: 10. Germline V gene data show CDR1 as LGHNA and CDR2 as YNFKEQ. The CDR3 is made up of 17 amino acids. CDR3 protein: CASSQETSGGASNTQYF. The DNA for the CDR3 is TGTGCCAGCAGCCAGGAAACTAGCGGGGGGGCCTCAAATACGCAGTATTTT.

This clone was seen only once. V is TRBV18 and J is TRBJ2-7, with D tentatively TRBD2 (6 bases). Trimming took 4 bases from V and 6 from J, leaving 13 bases between them. The CDR3 runs to 13 residues. The germline CDR1 and CDR2 sequences are KGHSH and LQKENI. This CDR3 is CASSLTVGGEQYF. In nucleotides, the CDR3 is TGTGCCAGCTCACTTACGGTGGGGGGCGAGCAGTACTTC. The variable domain in full, completed from reference TRBV18 and TRBJ2-7, reads NAGVMQNPRHLVRRRGQEARLRCSPMKGHSHVYWYRQLPEEGLKFMVYLQKENIIDESGMPKERFSAEFPKEGPSILRIQQVVRGDSAAYFCASSLTVGGEQYFGPGTRLTVT.

The chain is built from TRBV6-1 and TRBJ1-2; the match to TRBD1 covers 7 bases. V dropped 3 bases and J dropped 8; count of bases not matched to a gene: 3. CDR1 and CDR2 (germline): MNHNS, SASEGT. The CDR3 has 12 amino acids. The CDR3 sequence is CASSEGQLGYTF. CDR3 DNA sequence: TGTGCCAGCAGTGAGGGACAGCTAGGCTACACCTTC.

The rearrangement joins TRBV28 to TRBJ2-1, with D perhaps matching TRBD2 (6 bases). V lost 5 bases to trimming and J lost 1 base, with 9 bases between them. This CDR3 has 14 residues. Germline V lookup: CDR1 MDHEN, CDR2 SYDVKM. The CDR3 here is CASSPSGSYNEQFF. CDR3 bases: TGTGCCAGCAGTCCCAGCGGGTCCTACAATGAGCAGTTCTTC. Drawing the rest from reference TRBV28 and TRBJ2-1, the complete variable domain is DVKVTQSSRYLVKRTGEKVFLECVQDMDHENMFWYRQDPGLGLRLIYFSYDVKMKEKGDIPEGYSVSREKKERFSLILESASTNQTSMYLCASSPSGSYNEQFFGPGTRLTVL.

This chain links TRBV7-2 with TRBJ2-5; D perhaps matches TRBD2 (5 bases). Germline CDR1 and CDR2: SGHTA and FQGNSA. V lost 3 bases, J lost 4 bases, and 27 bases lay in between. There are 19 residues in the CDR3. CDR3 region: CASSFSISVISAAGETQYF. CDR3 sequence (DNA): TGTGCCAGCAGCTTTTCGATATCAGTGATTTCTGCGGCGGGAGAGACCCAGTACTTC.

This chain joins TRBV28 and TRBJ1-1, with 10 bases that match TRBD1. V dropped 5 bases and J dropped 1; count of bases not matched to a gene: 4. This CDR3 spans 15 amino acids. From germline, CDR1 is MDHEN and CDR2 SYDVKM. CDR3 region: CASSPGTGENTEAFF. The CDR3 bases are TGTGCCAGCAGTCCAGGGACAGGGGAGAACACTGAAGCTTTCTTT.

This clone turned up a few times. The gene calls are TRBV7-2 and TRBJ1-1; 7 nucleotides align to TRBD1. This CDR3 contains 14 residues. Germline CDR1 and CDR2: SGHTA and FQGNSA. The V segment lost 4 bases and the J segment 7 bases; nucleotides outside the gene matches: 9. CDR3: CASSSRQGKSEAFF. The CDR3 DNA is TGTGCCAGCAGCTCCCGACAGGGTAAGAGTGAAGCTTTCTTT.

This chain uses TRBV18 with TRBJ2-3, with a possible D match to TRBD1 (6 bases). The germline CDR1 and CDR2 sequences are KGHSH and LQKENI. The V end was cut by 1 base, the J end by 0 bases, with 14 bases between. CDR3 size: 17 residues. This CDR3 is CASSPLQGSLSTDTQYF. CDR3 in DNA: TGTGCCAGCTCACCACTCCAGGGGAGTCTTAGCACAGATACGCAGTATTTT.

The CDR3 nucleotides are TGTGCCAGCAGCCCCTTCACAGGGGGGGATGGCTACACCTTC. This codes for CASSPFTGGDGYTF. V usage is TRBV7-2 and J usage is TRBJ1-2, with TRBD1 matching over 8 bases. The CDR3 is 14 residues long. J gave up 6 bases and V 5 bases, and 8 bases lay outside the gene matches. The germline V gene has CDR1 SGHTA and CDR2 FQGNSA.

The table lists this clone with a count of one. The rearrangement links TRBV11-3 to TRBJ2-3; 11 nucleotides match TRBD2. Germline V CDR1 and CDR2: SGHNT, YENEEA. V shed 5 bases and J 3 bases; nucleotides not matched to a gene: 7. This CDR3 is 16 amino acids long. CDR3 DNA sequence: TGTGCCAGCAGCCCGGGACTAGCGGTGACGACAGATACGCAGTATTTT. It codes for CASSPGLAVTTDTQYF.

The chain joins TRBV7-2 to TRBJ2-4; no reliable D call. The CDR3 totals 12 residues. Per the germline V gene, CDR1 is SGHTA and CDR2 is FQGNSA. Trimming removed 4 bases at V and 3 bases at J, with 4 bases between. The CDR3 coding sequence is TGTGCCAGCAGCTACAGCAAAAACATTCAGTACTTC. This sequence encodes CASSYSKNIQYF.

The V gene is TRBV9, the J gene TRBJ1-1; TRBD1 agrees at 8 bases. The CDR3 sequence is 14 residues long. The junction had 3 bases not matched to a gene; V was cut back by 3 bases and J by 2 bases. From germline, CDR1 is SGDLS and CDR2 YYNGEE. The CDR3 sequence is CASSAQGANTEAFF. Here the CDR3 DNA reads TGTGCCAGCAGCGCTCAGGGGGCAAACACTGAAGCTTTCTTT.

The J gene is TRBJ1-2, the V gene TRBV5-1; 8 bases match TRBD1. The CDR3 covers 14 residues. V lost 4 bases, J lost 8 bases, and 10 bases stayed unmatched. Per germline, CDR1 SGHRS and CDR2 YFSETQ. In DNA form, the CDR3 reads TGCGCCAGCAGCCTGATGGACAGGGCCGGGGGCTACACCTTC. Residues: CASSLMDRAGGYTF.